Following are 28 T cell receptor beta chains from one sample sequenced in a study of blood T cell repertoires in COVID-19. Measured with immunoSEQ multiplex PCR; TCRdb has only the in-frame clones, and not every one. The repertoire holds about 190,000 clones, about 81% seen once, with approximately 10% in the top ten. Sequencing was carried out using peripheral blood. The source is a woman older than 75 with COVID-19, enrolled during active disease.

For the CDR3, the DNA is TGTGCCAGCAGCGAATCCCAGGGCAGGGGGACAGATACGCAGTATTTT. Its translation: CASSESQGRGTDTQYF. The chain employs TRBV7-9 and TRBJ2-3, with TRBD1 identical over 7 bases. Looked up from germline, CDR1 is SEHNR and CDR2 is FQNEAQ (reference sequence). V lost 5 bases to trimming and J lost 3 bases; unmatched junction nucleotides: 11. There are 16 residues in the CDR3.

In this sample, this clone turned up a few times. CDR3 DNA: TGTGCCAGCAGCTGGGGACTTACATCCGGGGAGCTGTTTTTT. Translation gives CASSWGLTSGELFF. V gene TRBV7-8 combines with J gene TRBJ2-2, with D possibly TRBD2 on 6 matching bases. Deletions cut 4 bases from V and 6 bases from J, with 12 bases between. Germline V gives CDR1 SGHVS, CDR2 FQNEAQ. The CDR3 consists of 14 residues.

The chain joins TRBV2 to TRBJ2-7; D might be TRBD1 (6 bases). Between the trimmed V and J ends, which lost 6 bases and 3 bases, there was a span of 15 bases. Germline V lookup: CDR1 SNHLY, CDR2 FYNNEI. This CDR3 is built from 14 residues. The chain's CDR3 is CASSGRTVLYEQYF. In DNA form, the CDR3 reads TGTGCCAGCAGCGGGCGGACAGTCCTCTACGAGCAGTACTTC.

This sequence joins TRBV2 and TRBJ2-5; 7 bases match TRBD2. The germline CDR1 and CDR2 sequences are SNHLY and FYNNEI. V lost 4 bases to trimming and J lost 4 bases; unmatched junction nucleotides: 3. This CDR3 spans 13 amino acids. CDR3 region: CASSGDYAETQYF. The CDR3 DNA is TGTGCCAGCAGTGGGGACTACGCAGAGACCCAGTACTTC. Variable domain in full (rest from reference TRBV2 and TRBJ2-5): EPEVTQTPSHQVTQMGQEVILRCVPISNHLYFYWYRQILGQKVEFLVSFYNNEISEKSEIFDDQFSVERPDGSNFTLKIRSTKLEDSAMYFCASSGDYAETQYFGPGTRLLVL.

CDR3 amino acids: CASSTQTSADNEQFF. The DNA of the CDR3 is TGTGCCAGTAGTACCCAGACTAGCGCGGACAATGAGCAGTTCTTC. The chain is built from TRBV19 and TRBJ2-1; TRBD2 agrees at 8 bases. After removal of 4 bases from V and 5 bases from J, the junction contained 7 bases not matched to a gene. This CDR3 is 15 amino acids long. Germline CDR1 reads LNHDA; CDR2 reads SQIVND (reference sequence).

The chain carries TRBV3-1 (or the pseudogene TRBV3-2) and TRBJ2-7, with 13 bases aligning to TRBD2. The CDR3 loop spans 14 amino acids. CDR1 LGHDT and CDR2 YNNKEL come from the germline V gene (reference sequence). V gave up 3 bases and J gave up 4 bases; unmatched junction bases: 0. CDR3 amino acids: CASSQTSGGYEQYF. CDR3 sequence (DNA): TGTGCCAGCAGCCAGACTAGCGGGGGGTACGAGCAGTACTTC.

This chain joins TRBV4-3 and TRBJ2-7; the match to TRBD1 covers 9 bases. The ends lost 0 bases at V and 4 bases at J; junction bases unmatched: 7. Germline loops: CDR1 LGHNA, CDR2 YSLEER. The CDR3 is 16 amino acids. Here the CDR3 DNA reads TGCGCCAGCAGCCAAGATCTTACGGGACAGGGTTACGAGCAGTACTTC. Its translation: CASSQDLTGQGYEQYF.

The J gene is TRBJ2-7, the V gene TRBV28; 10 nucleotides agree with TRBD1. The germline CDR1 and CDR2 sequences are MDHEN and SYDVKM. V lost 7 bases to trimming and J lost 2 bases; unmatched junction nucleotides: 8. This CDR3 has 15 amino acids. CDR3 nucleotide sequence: TGTGCCAGCATGCGGGACAGGGGCACAACCTACGAGCAGTACTTC. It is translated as CASMRDRGTTYEQYF.

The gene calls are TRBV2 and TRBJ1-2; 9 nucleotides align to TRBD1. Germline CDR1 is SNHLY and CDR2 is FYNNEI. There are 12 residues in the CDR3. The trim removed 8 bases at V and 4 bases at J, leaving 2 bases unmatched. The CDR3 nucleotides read TGTGCCAGCCGGGACAGGGCCTATGGCTACACCTTC. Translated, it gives CASRDRAYGYTF. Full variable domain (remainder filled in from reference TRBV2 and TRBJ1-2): EPEVTQTPSHQVTQMGQEVILRCVPISNHLYFYWYRQILGQKVEFLVSFYNNEISEKSEIFDDQFSVERPDGSNFTLKIRSTKLEDSAMYFCASRDRAYGYTFGSGTRLTVV.

This chain's CDR3 is CASSVGPSGNYEQYF. DNA of the CDR3: TGTGCCAGCAGCGTAGGTCCTAGCGGGAACTACGAGCAGTACTTC. V is TRBV9 and J is TRBJ2-7, with 9 bases aligning to TRBD2. Trimming at V came to 0 bases and at J to 3 bases, leaving 4 bases not matched to a gene. CDR3 length: 15 residues. The germline CDR1 and CDR2 sequences are SGDLS and YYNGEE.

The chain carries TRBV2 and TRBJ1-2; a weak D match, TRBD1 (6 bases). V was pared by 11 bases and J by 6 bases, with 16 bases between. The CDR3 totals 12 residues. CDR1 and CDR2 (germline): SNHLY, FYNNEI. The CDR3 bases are TGTGCCGGATGGGCAGGGGAAGATGGCTACACCTTC. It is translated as CAGWAGEDGYTF.

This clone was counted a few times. The CDR3 sequence: CASSPRGGNTIYF. CDR3 DNA: TGTGCCAGCAGCCCAAGGGGCGGAAACACCATATATTTT. This chain uses TRBV11-2 with TRBJ1-3, with D possibly TRBD1 on 5 matching bases. Germline V lookup: CDR1 SGHAT, CDR2 FQNNGV. The ends were cut back, 5 bases at V and 4 bases at J, with 9 bases in the middle. The CDR3 totals 13 residues.

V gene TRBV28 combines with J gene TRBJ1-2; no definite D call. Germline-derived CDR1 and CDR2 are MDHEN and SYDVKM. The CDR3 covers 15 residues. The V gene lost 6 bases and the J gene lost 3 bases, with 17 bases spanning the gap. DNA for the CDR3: TGTGCCAGCAGCCCCAGGACTTCGATGTACTATGGCTACACCTTC. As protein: CASSPRTSMYYGYTF.

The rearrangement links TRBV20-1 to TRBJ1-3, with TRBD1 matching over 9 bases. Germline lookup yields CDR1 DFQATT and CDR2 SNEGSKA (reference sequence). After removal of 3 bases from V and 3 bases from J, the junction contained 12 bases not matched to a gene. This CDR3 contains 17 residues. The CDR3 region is CSASPFPGTGRGNTIYF. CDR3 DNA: TGCAGTGCTAGTCCCTTCCCGGGGACAGGGCGTGGAAACACCATATATTTT.

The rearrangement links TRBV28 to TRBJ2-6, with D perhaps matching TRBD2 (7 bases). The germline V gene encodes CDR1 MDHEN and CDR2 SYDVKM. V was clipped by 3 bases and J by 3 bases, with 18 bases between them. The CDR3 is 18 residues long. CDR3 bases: TGTGCCAGCAGTTTGGGGGGGCTGAAGGGCTTTGGGGCCAACGTCCTGACTTTC. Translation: CASSLGGLKGFGANVLTF.

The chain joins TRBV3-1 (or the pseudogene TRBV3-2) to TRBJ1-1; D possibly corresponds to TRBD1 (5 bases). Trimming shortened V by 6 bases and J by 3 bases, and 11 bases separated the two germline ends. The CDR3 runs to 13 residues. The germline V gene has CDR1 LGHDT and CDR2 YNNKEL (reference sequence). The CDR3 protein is CASSLTGHTEAFF. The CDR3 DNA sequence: TGTGCCAGCAGTCTTACAGGTCACACTGAAGCTTTCTTT.

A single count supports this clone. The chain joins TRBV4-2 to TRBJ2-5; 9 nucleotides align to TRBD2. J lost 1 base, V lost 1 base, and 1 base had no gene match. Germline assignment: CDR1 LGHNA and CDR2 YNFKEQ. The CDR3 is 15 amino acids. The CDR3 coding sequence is TGTGCCAGCAGCCAAGTTAGCGGGAGCCAAGAGACCCAGTACTTC. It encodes CASSQVSGSQETQYF.

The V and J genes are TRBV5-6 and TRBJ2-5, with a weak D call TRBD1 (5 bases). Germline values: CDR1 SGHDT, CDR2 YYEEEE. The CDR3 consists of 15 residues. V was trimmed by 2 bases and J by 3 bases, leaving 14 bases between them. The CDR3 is CASSFRTSGEETQYF. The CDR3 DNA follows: TGTGCCAGCAGCTTTCGGACATCTGGGGAAGAGACCCAGTACTTC. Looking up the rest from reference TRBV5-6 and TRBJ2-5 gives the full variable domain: DAGVTQSPTHLIKTRGQQVTLRCSPKSGHDTVSWYQQALGQGPQFIFQYYEEEERQRGNFPDRFSGHQFPNYSSELNVNALLLGDSALYLCASSFRTSGEETQYFGPGTRLLVL.

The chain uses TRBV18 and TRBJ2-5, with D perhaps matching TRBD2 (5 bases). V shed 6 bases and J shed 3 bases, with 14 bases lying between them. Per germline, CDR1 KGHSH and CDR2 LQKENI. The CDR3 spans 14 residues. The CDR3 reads CASSLGLVEETQYF. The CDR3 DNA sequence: TGTGCCAGCTCGCTCGGACTGGTTGAAGAGACCCAGTACTTC.

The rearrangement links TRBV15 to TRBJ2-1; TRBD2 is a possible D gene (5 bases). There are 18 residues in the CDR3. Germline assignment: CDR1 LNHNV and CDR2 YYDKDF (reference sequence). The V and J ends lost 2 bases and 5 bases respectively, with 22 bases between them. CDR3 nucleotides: TGTGCCACCAGCAGAACGCACCCACTTCTCGGGGAGCACAATGAGCAGTTCTTC. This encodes CATSRTHPLLGEHNEQFF. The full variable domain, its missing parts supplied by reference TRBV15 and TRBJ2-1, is DAMVIQNPRYQVTQFGKPVTLSCSQTLNHNVMYWYQQKSSQAPKLLFHYYDKDFNNEADTPDNFQSRRPNTSFCFLDIRSPGLGDTAMYLCATSRTHPLLGEHNEQFFGPGTRLTVL.

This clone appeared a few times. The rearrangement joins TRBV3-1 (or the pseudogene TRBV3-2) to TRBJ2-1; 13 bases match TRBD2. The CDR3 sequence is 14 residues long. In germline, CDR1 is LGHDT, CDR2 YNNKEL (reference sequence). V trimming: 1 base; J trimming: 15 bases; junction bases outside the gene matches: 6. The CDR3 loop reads CASSQGETSGRLFF. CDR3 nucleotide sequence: TGTGCCAGCAGCCAAGGCGAGACTAGCGGGAGGCTGTTCTTC.

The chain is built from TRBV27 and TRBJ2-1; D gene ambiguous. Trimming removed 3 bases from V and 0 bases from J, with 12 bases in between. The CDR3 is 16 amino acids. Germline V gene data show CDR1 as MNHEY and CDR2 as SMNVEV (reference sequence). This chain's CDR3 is CASSFDLSTSYNEQFF. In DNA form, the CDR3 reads TGTGCCAGCAGTTTTGACTTATCGACCTCCTACAATGAGCAGTTCTTC.

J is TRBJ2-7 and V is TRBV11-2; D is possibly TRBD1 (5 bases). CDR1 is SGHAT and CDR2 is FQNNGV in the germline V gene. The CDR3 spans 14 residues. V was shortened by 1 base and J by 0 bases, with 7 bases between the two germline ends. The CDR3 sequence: CASSLVRVSYEQYF. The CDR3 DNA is TGTGCCAGCAGCTTAGTCAGGGTCTCCTACGAGCAGTACTTC.

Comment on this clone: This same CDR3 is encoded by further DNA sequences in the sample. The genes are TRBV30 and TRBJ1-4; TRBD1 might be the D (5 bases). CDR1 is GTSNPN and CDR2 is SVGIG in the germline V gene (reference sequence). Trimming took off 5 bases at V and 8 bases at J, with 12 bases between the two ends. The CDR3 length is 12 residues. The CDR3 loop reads CAWGQGWEKLFF. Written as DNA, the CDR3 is TGTGCCTGGGGCCAGGGTTGGGAAAAACTGTTTTTT.

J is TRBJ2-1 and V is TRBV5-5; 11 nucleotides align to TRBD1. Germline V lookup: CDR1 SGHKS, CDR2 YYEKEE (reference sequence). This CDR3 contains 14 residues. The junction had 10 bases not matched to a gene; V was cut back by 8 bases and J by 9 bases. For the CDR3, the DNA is TGTGCCAGGGAAAACCGGGACAGGGGGGCTGAGCAGTTCTTC. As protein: CARENRDRGAEQFF.

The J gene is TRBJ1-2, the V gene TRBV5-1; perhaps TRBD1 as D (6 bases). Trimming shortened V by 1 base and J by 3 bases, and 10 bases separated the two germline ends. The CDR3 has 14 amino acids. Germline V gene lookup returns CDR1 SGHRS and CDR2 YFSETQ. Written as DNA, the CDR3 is TGCGCCAGCAGCTTGATTCCAGGGGACTATGGCTACACCTTC. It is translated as CASSLIPGDYGYTF.

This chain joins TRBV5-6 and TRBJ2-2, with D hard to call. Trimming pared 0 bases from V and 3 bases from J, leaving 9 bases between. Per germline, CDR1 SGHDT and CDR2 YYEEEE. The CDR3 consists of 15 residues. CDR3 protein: CASSLGAWDTGELFF. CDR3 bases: TGTGCCAGCAGCTTGGGGGCTTGGGACACCGGGGAGCTGTTTTTT.

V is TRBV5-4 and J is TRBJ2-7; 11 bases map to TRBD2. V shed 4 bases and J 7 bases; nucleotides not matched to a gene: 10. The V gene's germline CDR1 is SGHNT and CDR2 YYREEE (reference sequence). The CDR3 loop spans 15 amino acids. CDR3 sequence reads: CASSDALAGAGEQYF. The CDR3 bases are TGTGCCAGCAGCGACGCACTAGCGGGAGCTGGGGAGCAGTACTTC. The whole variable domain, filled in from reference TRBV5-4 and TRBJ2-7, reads ETGVTQSPTHLIKTRGQQVTLRCSSQSGHNTVSWYQQALGQGPQFIFQYYREEENGRGNFPPRFSGLQFPNYSSELNVNALELDDSALYLCASSDALAGAGEQYFGPGTRLTVT.